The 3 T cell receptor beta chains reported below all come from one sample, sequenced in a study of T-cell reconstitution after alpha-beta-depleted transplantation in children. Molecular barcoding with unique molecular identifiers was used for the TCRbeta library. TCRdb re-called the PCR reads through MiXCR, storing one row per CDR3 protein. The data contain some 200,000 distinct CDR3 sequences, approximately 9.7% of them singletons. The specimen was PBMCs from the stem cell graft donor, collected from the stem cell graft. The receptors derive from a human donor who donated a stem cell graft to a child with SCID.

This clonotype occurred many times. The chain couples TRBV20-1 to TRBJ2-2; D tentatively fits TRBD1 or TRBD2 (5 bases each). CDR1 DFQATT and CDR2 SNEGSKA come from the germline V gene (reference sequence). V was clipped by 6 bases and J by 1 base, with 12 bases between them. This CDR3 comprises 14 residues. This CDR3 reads CSASRDGNTGELFF. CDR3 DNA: TGCAGTGCCAGTCGGGACGGGAACACCGGGGAGCTGTTTTTT.

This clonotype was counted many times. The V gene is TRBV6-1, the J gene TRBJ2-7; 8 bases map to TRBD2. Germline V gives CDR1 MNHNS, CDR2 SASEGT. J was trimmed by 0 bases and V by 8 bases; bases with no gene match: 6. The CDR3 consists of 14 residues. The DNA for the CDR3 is TGTGCCAGCGGAACCGGGACTAGCTCCTACGAGCAGTACTTC. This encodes CASGTGTSSYEQYF.

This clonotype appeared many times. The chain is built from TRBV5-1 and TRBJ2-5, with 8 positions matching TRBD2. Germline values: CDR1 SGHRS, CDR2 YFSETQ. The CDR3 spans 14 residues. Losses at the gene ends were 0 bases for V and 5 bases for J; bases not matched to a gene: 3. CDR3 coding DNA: TGCGCCAGCAGCTTGGTAGCGGGGACTGAGACCCAGTACTTC. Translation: CASSLVAGTETQYF.